This T cell receptor (beta chain) derives from a study of response to subunit inactivated influenza vaccine. The study, taken as a whole, reports: The authors suggested that every seasonal influenza vaccination recruits few new T cells.

As to this clonotype: Its antigen is not identified.

One entry per CDR3 protein results from TCRdb running MiXCR on the RT-PCR reads. The data show hundreds of thousands of distinct CDR3 sequences, around 16% seen once. This clonotype was sampled from a man aged 45-60 years who received an inactivated influenza vaccine. Sequences were derived from PBMCs from blood, sampled about 11 days after vaccination.

CDR3 DNA: TGTGCCAGCAGTTTCGCGGGATTTGACGATTCACCCCTCCACTTT. The encoded protein is CASSFAGFDDSPLHF. The chain is built from TRBV28 and TRBJ1-6; D not resolved. Trimming pared 3 bases from V and 8 bases from J, leaving 14 bases between. The CDR3 has 15 amino acids. CDR1 MDHEN and CDR2 SYDVKM come from the germline V gene.